These T cell receptor beta chains were read from a single sample in a study of early T cells in non-severe SARS-CoV-2 infection. TCRdb reprocessed the 5' RACE reads with MiXCR, giving one entry per CDR3 protein. The sample lists 35,000 to 55,000 distinct CDR3 sequences; about 5.7% were seen once. The sequences come from whole blood, collected at baseline. The receptors were gathered from an adult who was a healthcare worker with PCR-confirmed SARS-CoV-2 infection or an uninfected control (not recorded which). Each CDR3 is given with its conserved first and last residue. D genes are given only for firm matches. Not all rows give a size; the values are once, few, many and, for expanded clones, a class.

J gene,D gene,clone size,V gene,CDR3 DNA,CDR3 protein
TRBJ2-3,NA,few,TRBV7-8,TGTGCCAGCAGCCCGGCCGTTACGGGCTTCACAGATACGCAGTATTTT,CASSPAVTGFTDTQYF
TRBJ1-3,NA,few,TRBV7-2,TGTGCCAGCAGCCCAGTCCCGCCGTTGGGAAACACCATATATTTT,CASSPVPPLGNTIYF
TRBJ2-1,NA,NA,TRBV6-5,TGTGCCAGCAGTTACTCGACGGCGGCGAATGAGCAGTTCTTC,CASSYSTAANEQFF
TRBJ1-2,NA,many,TRBV10-3,TGTGCCATCAGTGAGTCCCAAAACTATGGCTACACCTTC,CAISESQNYGYTF
TRBJ2-1,NA,few,TRBV6-4,TGTGCCAGCAGTGCTGATTCCTCCTACAATGAGCAGTTCTTC,CASSADSSYNEQFF
TRBJ2-1,NA,few,TRBV5-5,TGTGCCAGCAGCTTGGAACTACATACTTACAATGAGCAGTTCTTC,CASSLELHTYNEQFF
TRBJ2-7,NA,many,TRBV5-6,TGTGCCAGCAGCCCGCCTGCAAGGATGGGGGAGCAGTACTTC,CASSPPARMGEQYF
TRBJ2-2,NA,NA,TRBV20-1,TGCAGTGCTAGAGGGGAATCCGGGGAGCTGTTTTTT,CSARGESGELFF
TRBJ2-7,TRBD2,NA,TRBV11-1,TGTGCCAGCAAGCTAGCGGGAGGTGACGAGCAGTACTTC,CASKLAGGDEQYF
TRBJ1-4,TRBD1,NA,TRBV15,TGTGCCACCAGCCGGGACAGATTAAATGAAAAACTGTTTTTT,CATSRDRLNEKLFF
TRBJ1-1,TRBD1,many,TRBV7-9,TGTGCCAGCAGCCCAGGGGGCGGCACTGAAGCTTTCTTT,CASSPGGGTEAFF
TRBJ2-2,TRBD2,few,TRBV10-3,TGTGCCATCAGTAGAGCGGGATTCGGGGAGCTGTTTTTT,CAISRAGFGELFF
TRBJ2-6,NA,many,TRBV9,TGTGCCAGCAGCGCGGAACCGGGACTGGGCCCATCTGGGGCCAACGTCCTGACTTTC,CASSAEPGLGPSGANVLTF
TRBJ2-3,TRBD2,many,TRBV20-1,TGCAGTGTTGGTAGCGGGGTCCCTATCCCAACAGATACGCAGTATTTT,CSVGSGVPIPTDTQYF
TRBJ2-1,TRBD2,many,TRBV6-5,TGTGCCAGCAGTCGAACTAGCGGGTTTACGGATGAGCAGTTCTTC,CASSRTSGFTDEQFF
TRBJ1-1,NA,many,TRBV20-1,TGCAGTGCTAGAGGGCAGGCAGGTCGGGCTTTCTTT,CSARGQAGRAFF
TRBJ2-7,NA,NA,TRBV30,TGTGCCTGCACGGGAGCCTCCGGGGGTTCCTACGAGCAGTACTTC,CACTGASGGSYEQYF
TRBJ1-5,NA,many,TRBV27,TGTGCCAGCAGTTTATCAGGGGCAGTTCGGCCCCAGCATTTT,CASSLSGAVRPQHF
TRBJ1-6,TRBD1,few,TRBV27,TGTGCCTCCTCCCGGGACAGCAATAATTCACCCCTCCACTTT,CASSRDSNNSPLHF
TRBJ2-1,NA,many,TRBV28,TGTGCCAGCAGTCCGCCCGTCATGAATGAGCAGTTCTTC,CASSPPVMNEQFF
TRBJ2-7,TRBD2,many,TRBV10-3,TGTGCCATCAGTGAGTCTAGCGGGAGGATGCACGAGCAGTACTTC,CAISESSGRMHEQYF
TRBJ2-7,NA,few,TRBV20-1,TGCAGTGCTATTAGACAGCTCGGGGCTGCACCCTACGAGCAGTACTTC,CSAIRQLGAAPYEQYF
TRBJ1-1,NA,many,TRBV6-2/TRBV6-3,TGTGCCAGCAGTTACTCGATGGGGGCCGGCATGAACACTGAAGCTTTCTTT,CASSYSMGAGMNTEAFF
TRBJ1-1,NA,few,TRBV20-1,TGCAGTGCTCAGTCCGGGACTTGGACTGAAGCTTTCTTT,CSAQSGTWTEAFF
TRBJ2-2,NA,NA,TRBV6-5,TGTGCCAGCAGTTACTCGAACCCCGAGGGGGAGCTGTTTTTT,CASSYSNPEGELFF
TRBJ2-7,NA,NA,TRBV3-1,TGTGCCAGCAGCCGCCGGGAGTCCTACGAGCAGTACTTC,CASSRRESYEQYF
TRBJ2-1,TRBD1,NA,TRBV6-1,TGTGCCAGCTCCTACTATCGGACAGGGGGAGAGAATGAGCAGTTCTTT,CASSYYRTGGENEQFF
TRBJ1-2,NA,few,TRBV5-1,TGCGCCAGCAGCAGAGCGGAAAACTATGGCTACACCTTC,CASSRAENYGYTF
TRBJ2-5,NA,NA,TRBV9,TGTGCCAGCAGCGAGGCCCAGGGCCCCCTGGAGACCCAGTACTTC,CASSEAQGPLETQYF
TRBJ1-1,TRBD1,few,TRBV18,TGTGCCAGCGCGGGACAGGGGAGGGCTGAAGCTTTCTTT,CASAGQGRAEAFF
TRBJ2-1,TRBD2,many,TRBV6-5,TGTGCCAGCAGTTTCCAGCGGGGGGGCGAGGATGAGCAGTTCTTC,CASSFQRGGEDEQFF
TRBJ1-1,NA,few,TRBV6-5,TGTGCCAGCAGTTACAGGACTGACACTGAAGCTTTCTTT,CASSYRTDTEAFF
TRBJ2-7,NA,few,TRBV12-3/TRBV12-4,TGTGCCAGCACCTTACAATCCTACGAGCAGTACTTC,CASTLQSYEQYF
TRBJ2-1,TRBD1,few,TRBV18,TGTGCCAGCTCACAAACGGACAGGGCAAATGAGCAGTTCTTC,CASSQTDRANEQFF
TRBJ2-2,TRBD2,NA,TRBV6-2/TRBV6-3,TGTGCCAGCAGTCCCACCCTAGCGGGAGTCACCGGGGAGCTGTTTTTT,CASSPTLAGVTGELFF
TRBJ2-1,TRBD2,many,TRBV4-3,TGCGCCAGCAGCCAAGATCGGGCGGGAGTGTTCGATGAGCAGTTCTTC,CASSQDRAGVFDEQFF
TRBJ2-1,TRBD2,many,TRBV11-2,TGTGCCAGCGCCTCTCTCGCGGGAGAGTACAATGAGCAGTTCTTC,CASASLAGEYNEQFF
TRBJ2-1,NA,many,TRBV24-1,TGTGCCACCAGTGATTTGAGCAATGAGCAGTTCTTC,CATSDLSNEQFF
TRBJ2-3,NA,few,TRBV6-2/TRBV6-3,TGTGCCAGCAGTTACACCGAACACTTGGGAGATACGCAGTATTTT,CASSYTEHLGDTQYF
TRBJ1-4,NA,many,TRBV5-5,TGTGCCAGCAGCTCCGGGTCTGGACCAGAAAAACTGTTTTTT,CASSSGSGPEKLFF
TRBJ2-7,NA,many,TRBV12-3/TRBV12-4,TGTGCCAGCAGTTTAGATTCCAGGGGCGTATACGAGCAGTACTTC,CASSLDSRGVYEQYF
TRBJ1-6,NA,many,TRBV18,TGTGCCAGCTCACCAGGCACAGCTAAGGCTTCACCCCTCCACTTT,CASSPGTAKASPLHF
TRBJ2-7,TRBD2,NA,TRBV6-2/TRBV6-3,TGTGCCAGCAGCTATGAGCGGGGGCCATCCTACGAGCAGTACTTC,CASSYERGPSYEQYF
TRBJ1-1,NA,few,TRBV6-2/TRBV6-3,TGTGCCAGCAGCTACAGCCAGGAGGGGCCCAACACTGAAGCTTTCTTT,CASSYSQEGPNTEAFF
TRBJ2-5,NA,few,TRBV5-4,TGTGCCAGCAGTCCCCCCAACCAAGAGACCCAGTACTTC,CASSPPNQETQYF
TRBJ2-1,NA,few,TRBV3-1,TGTGCCAGCAGCCATATACAGGAGAATGAGCAGTTCTTC,CASSHIQENEQFF
TRBJ2-3,NA,many,TRBV5-5,TGTGCCAGCAGCCCCGGGCTCACTTTCGGGGCAGATACGCAGTATTTT,CASSPGLTFGADTQYF
TRBJ1-1,NA,many,TRBV29-1,TGCAGCGTTGATTGGGATGGTGAAGCTTTCTTT,CSVDWDGEAFF
TRBJ1-1,NA,many,TRBV20-1,TGCAGTGCTAGGGGCGATGTGAACACTGAAGCTTTCTTT,CSARGDVNTEAFF
TRBJ2-3,NA,many,TRBV7-6,TGTGCCAGCAGCTTAGGTGGCGGAGGGGATGCAGATACGCAGTATTTT,CASSLGGGGDADTQYF
TRBJ2-3,NA,few,TRBV28,TGTGCCAGCAGTGAGGGGCGAGGGACGGATACGCAGTATTTT,CASSEGRGTDTQYF
TRBJ1-1,NA,many,TRBV6-5,TGTGCCAGCAGTTATGAGGCCTTGAACACTGAAGCTTTCTTT,CASSYEALNTEAFF
TRBJ1-6,TRBD1,NA,TRBV20-1,TGCAGTGCTAGAGATTATAACAGGGGGGATCATAATTCACCCCTCCACTTT,CSARDYNRGDHNSPLHF
TRBJ1-2,NA,few,TRBV20-1,TGCAGTGCTAGAGACAGCCAGACCTATGGCTACACCTTC,CSARDSQTYGYTF
TRBJ2-3,TRBD1,many,TRBV12-3/TRBV12-4,TGTGCCAGCAGCACAACAGGGGGTAGCACAGATACGCAGTATTTT,CASSTTGGSTDTQYF
TRBJ2-1,TRBD2,many,TRBV6-6,TGTGCCAGCAGTTACTCGATTGCGGCTCGGAGCGGGAGCCGCAATGAGCAGTTCTTC,CASSYSIAARSGSRNEQFF
TRBJ2-1,TRBD1,NA,TRBV14,TGTGCCAGCAGCCCGGACAGGCCCAATGAGCAGTTCTTC,CASSPDRPNEQFF
TRBJ1-2,NA,NA,TRBV19,TGTGCCAGTAGTATCATGGACAAGGTTGGCTACACCTTC,CASSIMDKVGYTF
TRBJ1-5,NA,many,TRBV9,TGTGCCAGCAGCGCGGACCTTAGCAATCAGCCCCAGCATTTT,CASSADLSNQPQHF